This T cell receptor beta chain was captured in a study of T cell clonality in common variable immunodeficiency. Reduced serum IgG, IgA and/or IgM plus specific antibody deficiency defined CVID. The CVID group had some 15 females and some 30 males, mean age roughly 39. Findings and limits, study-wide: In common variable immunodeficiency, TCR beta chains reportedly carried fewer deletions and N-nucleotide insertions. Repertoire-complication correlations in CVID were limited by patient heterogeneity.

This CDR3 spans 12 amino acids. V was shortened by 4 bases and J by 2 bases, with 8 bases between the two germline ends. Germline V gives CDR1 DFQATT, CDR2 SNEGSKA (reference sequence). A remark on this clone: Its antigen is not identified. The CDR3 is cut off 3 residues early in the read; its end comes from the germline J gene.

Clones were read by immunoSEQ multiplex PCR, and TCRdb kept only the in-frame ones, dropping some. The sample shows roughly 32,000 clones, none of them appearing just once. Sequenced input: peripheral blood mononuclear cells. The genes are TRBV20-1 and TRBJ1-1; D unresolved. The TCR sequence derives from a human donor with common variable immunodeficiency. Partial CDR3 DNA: TGCAGTGCTAAGGCGGAAAACACTGAA. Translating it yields CSAKAENTE. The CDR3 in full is CSAKAENTEAFF.